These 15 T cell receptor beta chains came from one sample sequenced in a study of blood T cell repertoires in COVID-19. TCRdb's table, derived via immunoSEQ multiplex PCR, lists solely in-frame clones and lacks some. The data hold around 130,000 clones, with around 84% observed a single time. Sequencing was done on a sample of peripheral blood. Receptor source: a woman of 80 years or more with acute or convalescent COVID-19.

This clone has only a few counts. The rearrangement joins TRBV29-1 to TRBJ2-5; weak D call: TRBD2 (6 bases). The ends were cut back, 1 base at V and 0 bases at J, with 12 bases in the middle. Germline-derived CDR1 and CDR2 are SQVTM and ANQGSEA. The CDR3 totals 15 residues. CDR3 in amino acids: CSVEGRALYQETQYF. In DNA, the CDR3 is TGCAGCGTTGAAGGGAGGGCCTTGTACCAAGAGACCCAGTACTTC.

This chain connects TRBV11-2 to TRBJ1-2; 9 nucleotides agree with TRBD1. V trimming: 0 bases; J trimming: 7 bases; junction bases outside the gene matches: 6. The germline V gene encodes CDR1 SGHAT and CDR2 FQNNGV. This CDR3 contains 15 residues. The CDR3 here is CASSLEPTGGVGYTF. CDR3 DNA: TGTGCCAGCAGCTTAGAACCTACAGGGGGCGTTGGCTACACCTTC. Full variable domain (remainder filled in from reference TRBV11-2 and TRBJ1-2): EAGVAQSPRYKIIEKRQSVAFWCNPISGHATLYWYQQILGQGPKLLIQFQNNGVVDDSQLPKDRFSAERLKGVDSTLKIQPAKLEDSAVYLCASSLEPTGGVGYTFGSGTRLTVV.

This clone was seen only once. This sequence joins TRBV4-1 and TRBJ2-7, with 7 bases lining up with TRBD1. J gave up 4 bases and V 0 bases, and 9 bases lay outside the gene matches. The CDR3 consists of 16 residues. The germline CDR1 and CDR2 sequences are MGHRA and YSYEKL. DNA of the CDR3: TGCGCCAGCAGCCAAGACCACAGGGGACCGGGATACGAGCAGTACTTC. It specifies CASSQDHRGPGYEQYF.

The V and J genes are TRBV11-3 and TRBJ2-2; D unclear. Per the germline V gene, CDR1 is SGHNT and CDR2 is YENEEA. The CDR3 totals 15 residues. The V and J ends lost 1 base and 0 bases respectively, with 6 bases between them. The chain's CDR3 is CASSLGASNTGELFF. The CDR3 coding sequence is TGTGCCAGCAGCTTAGGAGCCTCGAACACCGGGGAGCTGTTTTTT. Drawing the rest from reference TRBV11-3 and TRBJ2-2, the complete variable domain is EAGVVQSPRYKIIEKKQPVAFWCNPISGHNTLYWYLQNLGQGPELLIRYENEEAVDDSQLPKDRFSAERLKGVDSTLKIQPAELGDSAVYLCASSLGASNTGELFFGEGSRLTVL.

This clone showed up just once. The CDR3 spells CASRDGQGGYYGYTF. The DNA for the CDR3 is TGTGCCAGCAGAGATGGACAGGGAGGATACTATGGCTACACCTTC. The J gene is TRBJ1-2, the V gene TRBV6-5; 8 nucleotides agree with TRBD1. Losses at the gene ends were 6 bases for V and 3 bases for J; bases not matched to a gene: 9. The CDR3 runs to 15 residues. Germline V CDR1 and CDR2: MNHEY, SVGAGI.

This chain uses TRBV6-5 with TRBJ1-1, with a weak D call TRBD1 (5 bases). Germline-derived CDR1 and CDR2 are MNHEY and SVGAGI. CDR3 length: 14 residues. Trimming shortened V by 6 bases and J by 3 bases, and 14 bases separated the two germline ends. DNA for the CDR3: TGTGCCAGCAGGAAGAGATGGGGGGACACTGAAGCTTTCTTT. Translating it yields CASRKRWGDTEAFF.

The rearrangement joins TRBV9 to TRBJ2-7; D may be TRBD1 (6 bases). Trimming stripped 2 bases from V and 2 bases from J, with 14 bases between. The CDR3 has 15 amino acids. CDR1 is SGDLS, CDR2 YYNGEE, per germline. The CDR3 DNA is TGTGCCAGCAGCGTCGCGTGGGACACCACCTACGAGCAGTACTTC. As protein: CASSVAWDTTYEQYF.

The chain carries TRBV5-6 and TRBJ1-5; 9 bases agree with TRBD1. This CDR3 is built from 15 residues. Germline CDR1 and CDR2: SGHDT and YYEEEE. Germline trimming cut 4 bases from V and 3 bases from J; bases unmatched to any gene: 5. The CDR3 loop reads CASSIDRGYNQPQHF. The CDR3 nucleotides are TGTGCCAGCAGCATTGACAGGGGGTACAATCAGCCCCAGCATTTT.

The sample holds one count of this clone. CDR3 sequence reads: CASSYSGSGIQETQYF. The DNA of the CDR3 is TGTGCCAGCAGTTACTCGGGTAGCGGTATCCAAGAGACCCAGTACTTC. The rearrangement joins TRBV6-7 to TRBJ2-5, with TRBD2 as a possible D gene (6 bases). TRBV6-7 is labeled an ORF, and its function is uncertain. The CDR3 runs 16 residues. Trimming pared 0 bases from V and 1 base from J, leaving 12 bases between.

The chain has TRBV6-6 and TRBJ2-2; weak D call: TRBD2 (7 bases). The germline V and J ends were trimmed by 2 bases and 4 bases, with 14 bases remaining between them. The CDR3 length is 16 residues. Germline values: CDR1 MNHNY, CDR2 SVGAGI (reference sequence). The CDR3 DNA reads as TGTGCCAGCAGTTACCGTGGAGGGGGGGGCACCGGGGAGCTGTTTTTT. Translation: CASSYRGGGGTGELFF.

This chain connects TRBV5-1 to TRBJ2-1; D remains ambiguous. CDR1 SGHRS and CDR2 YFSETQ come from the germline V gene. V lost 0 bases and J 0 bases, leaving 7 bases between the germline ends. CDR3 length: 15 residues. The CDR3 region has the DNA TGCGCCAGCAGCTTGGAATTTAGCTCCTACAATGAGCAGTTCTTC. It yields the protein CASSLEFSSYNEQFF. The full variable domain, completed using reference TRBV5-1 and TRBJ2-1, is KAGVTQTPRYLIKTRGQQVTLSCSPISGHRSVSWYQQTPGQGLQFLFEYFSETQRNKGNFPGRFSGRQFSNSRSEMNVSTLELGDSALYLCASSLEFSSYNEQFFGPGTRLTVL.

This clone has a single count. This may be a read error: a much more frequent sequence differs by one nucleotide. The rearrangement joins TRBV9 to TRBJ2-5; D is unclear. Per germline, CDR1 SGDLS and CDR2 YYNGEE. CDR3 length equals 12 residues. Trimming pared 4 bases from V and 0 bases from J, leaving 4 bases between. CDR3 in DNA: TGTGCCAGCAGCCCCAACCAAGAGACCCAGTACTTC. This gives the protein CASSPNQETQYF.

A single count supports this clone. CDR3 amino acids: CASGFGQGARSSYNEQFF. The CDR3 region has the DNA TGTGCTAGTGGTTTTGGGCAGGGGGCGCGGAGCTCCTACAATGAGCAGTTCTTC. The chain links TRBV12-5 to TRBJ2-1, with 8 bases aligning to TRBD1. The CDR3 is 18 amino acids. J gave up 0 bases and V 3 bases, and 10 bases lay outside the gene matches. CDR1 is LGHNT and CDR2 is FRNRAP in the germline V gene. Full variable domain (rest looked up from reference TRBV12-5 and TRBJ2-1): DARVTQTPRHKVTEMGQEVTMRCQPILGHNTVFWYRQTMMQGLELLAYFRNRAPLDDSGMPKDRFSAEMPDATLATLKIQPSEPRDSAVYFCASGFGQGARSSYNEQFFGPGTRLTVL.

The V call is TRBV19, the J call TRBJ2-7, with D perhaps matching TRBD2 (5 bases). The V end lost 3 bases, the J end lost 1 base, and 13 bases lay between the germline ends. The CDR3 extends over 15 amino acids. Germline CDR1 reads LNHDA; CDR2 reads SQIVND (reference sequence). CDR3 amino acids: CASSILSSRSYEQYF. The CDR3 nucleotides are TGTGCCAGTAGTATTTTGTCTAGCCGGTCCTACGAGCAGTACTTC.

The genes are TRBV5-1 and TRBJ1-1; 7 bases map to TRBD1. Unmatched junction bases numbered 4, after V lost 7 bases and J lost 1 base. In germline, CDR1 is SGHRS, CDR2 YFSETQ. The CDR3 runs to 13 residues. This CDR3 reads CASGGQPNTEAFF. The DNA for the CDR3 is TGCGCCAGCGGGGGACAGCCGAACACTGAAGCTTTCTTT.